These 21 T cell receptor beta chains came from one sample sequenced in a study of control samples from healthy donors and cancer patients. Here immunoSEQ multiplex PCR was the method, and the copy in TCRdb shows in-frame clones only, minus some. The sample lists approximately 150,000 clones; about 90% were seen once. Source material: blood. The receptors stem from a man aged 18 to 29 in good health.

The chain employs TRBV7-8 and TRBJ1-1; 9 bases match TRBD1. V lost 5 bases, J lost 1 base, and 8 bases stayed unmatched. Germline lookup yields CDR1 SGHVS and CDR2 FQNEAQ. This CDR3 is built from 16 residues. The CDR3 bases are TGTGCCAGCAGCCCAGGGACAGGGAACACGAACACTGAAGCTTTCTTT. Its protein is CASSPGTGNTNTEAFF.

This chain uses TRBV6-5 with TRBJ2-7; D gene ambiguous. The germline CDR1 and CDR2 sequences are MNHEY and SVGAGI. The CDR3 is 13 residues long. V was shortened by 5 bases and J by 3 bases, with 11 bases between the two germline ends. DNA of the CDR3: TGTGCCAGCAGTCCCGGGTCTGTCTACGAGCAGTACTTC. As protein: CASSPGSVYEQYF.

The chain employs TRBV2 and TRBJ2-7; D unclear. V lost 4 bases, J lost 5 bases, and 15 bases lay in between. Germline values: CDR1 SNHLY, CDR2 FYNNEI. The CDR3 is 14 residues long. CDR3 amino acids: CASSARFLVHEQYF. DNA of the CDR3: TGTGCCAGCAGTGCAAGGTTTCTCGTCCACGAGCAGTACTTC.

The chain carries TRBV11-2 and TRBJ1-6, with TRBD1 identical over 7 bases. The junction had 5 bases not matched to a gene; V was cut back by 4 bases and J by 5 bases. This CDR3 has 15 amino acids. Germline V CDR1 and CDR2: SGHAT, FQNNGV. The DNA for the CDR3 is TGTGCCAGCAGCTCACAGGGGCCTGATAATTCACCCCTCCACTTT. Translated, it gives CASSSQGPDNSPLHF.

The chain combines TRBV9 with TRBJ1-1, with D perhaps TRBD1 (5 bases). Trimming removed 0 bases from V and 4 bases from J, with 10 bases in between. CDR3 length: 14 amino acids. Germline lookup yields CDR1 SGDLS and CDR2 YYNGEE. The CDR3 protein is CASSVGSGGTEAFF. CDR3 nucleotide sequence: TGTGCCAGCAGCGTAGGGTCCGGGGGCACTGAAGCTTTCTTT. The whole variable domain, filled in from reference TRBV9 and TRBJ1-1, reads DSGVTQTPKHLITATGQRVTLRCSPRSGDLSVYWYQQSLDQGLQFLIQYYNGEERAKGNILERFSAQQFPDLHSELNLSSLELGDSALYFCASSVGSGGTEAFFGQGTRLTVV.

The V and J genes are TRBV7-8 and TRBJ1-1; 7 nucleotides align to TRBD1. The CDR3 covers 14 residues. V was clipped by 2 bases and J by 1 base; unmatched bases: 1. CDR1 SGHVS and CDR2 FQNEAQ come from the germline V gene. This CDR3 reads CASSLYRGNTEAFF. The CDR3 bases are TGTGCCAGCAGCTTATACAGGGGGAACACTGAAGCTTTCTTT.

This sequence joins TRBV4-3 and TRBJ1-4, with TRBD1 matching over 7 bases. In germline, CDR1 is LGHNA, CDR2 YSLEER. This CDR3 is built from 15 residues. Trimming cost V 3 bases and J 5 bases; bases outside gene matches: 6. CDR3 coding DNA: TGCGCCAGCAGCCAGGACAGGTTTGAAAATGAAAAACTGTTTTTT. It codes for CASSQDRFENEKLFF.

This sequence joins TRBV20-1 and TRBJ2-3; 8 bases align to TRBD2. Germline lookup yields CDR1 DFQATT and CDR2 SNEGSKA (reference sequence). Germline trimming cut 3 bases from V and 2 bases from J; bases unmatched to any gene: 10. There are 16 residues in the CDR3. The DNA of the CDR3 is TGCAGTGCTAGTCTTTTGCGGGGGGCCCCCACAGATACGCAGTATTTT. Translating it yields CSASLLRGAPTDTQYF.

The gene calls are TRBV3-1 (or the pseudogene TRBV3-2) and TRBJ1-2; weak D call: TRBD1 (6 bases). CDR3 length: 13 residues. V was pared by 1 base and J by 8 bases, with 11 bases between. From germline, CDR1 is LGHDT and CDR2 YNNKEL (reference sequence). This chain's CDR3 is CASSQGGARGYTF. CDR3 nucleotide sequence: TGTGCCAGCAGCCAAGGGGGGGCGCGGGGCTACACCTTC.

The chain links TRBV18 to TRBJ2-7, with D unresolved. V was shortened by 3 bases and J by 3 bases, with 18 bases between the two germline ends. This CDR3 contains 16 residues. Per the germline V gene, CDR1 is KGHSH and CDR2 is LQKENI. DNA of the CDR3: TGTGCCAGCTCACCCGGTATGGGCGACGCGATCTACGAGCAGTACTTC. It yields the protein CASSPGMGDAIYEQYF.

The chain has TRBV9 and TRBJ1-4, with D tentatively TRBD1 (6 bases). CDR3 length: 16 residues. The V end was cut by 5 bases, the J end by 6 bases, with 20 bases between. The germline CDR1 and CDR2 sequences are SGDLS and YYNGEE. The CDR3 loop reads CASSPHGGSVDEKLFF. The CDR3, as DNA: TGTGCCAGCAGTCCGCACGGGGGCTCGGTGGATGAAAAACTGTTTTTT.

The chain uses TRBV29-1 and TRBJ1-1; D gene uncertain. V lost 4 bases to trimming and J lost 0 bases, with 9 bases between them. Looked up from germline, CDR1 is SQVTM and CDR2 is ANQGSEA. The CDR3 length is 13 residues. Written as DNA, the CDR3 is TGCAGCGTTGGAGGGCTTATGAACACTGAAGCTTTCTTT. Translating gives CSVGGLMNTEAFF.

The genes are TRBV6-1 and TRBJ1-1; 8 nucleotides line up with TRBD1. CDR1 MNHNS and CDR2 SASEGT come from the germline V gene. The CDR3 covers 15 residues. The V gene end was trimmed by 0 bases and the J gene end by 5 bases; junction bases not matched to a gene: 5. The CDR3 sequence is CASSEATGGATEAFF. CDR3 coding DNA: TGTGCCAGCAGTGAAGCTACAGGGGGGGCAACTGAAGCTTTCTTT.

Note on this clone: Other DNA variants within this sample encode the same CDR3. V and J are TRBV19 and TRBJ2-2; D possibly corresponds to TRBD2 (7 bases). CDR1 and CDR2 (germline): LNHDA, SQIVND (reference sequence). Trimming cost V 3 bases and J 4 bases, with 15 bases left between them. The CDR3 covers 16 residues. The CDR3 reads CASSIGGGGFTGELFF. CDR3 DNA: TGTGCCAGTAGTATCGGGGGCGGGGGATTCACCGGGGAGCTGTTTTTT.

The rearrangement uses TRBV7-2 and TRBJ2-6, with 10 positions matching TRBD2. Unmatched junction bases numbered 10, after V lost 3 bases and J lost 5 bases. Germline V gives CDR1 SGHTA, CDR2 FQGNSA. This CDR3 contains 18 residues. CDR3: CASSFGLAGAQRANVLTF. The CDR3 nucleotides read TGTGCCAGCAGCTTTGGTCTAGCGGGGGCCCAGAGGGCCAACGTCCTGACTTTC.

On this clone: In the same sample, other DNA sequences code for this CDR3. This CDR3 is CASSLNGNQPQHF. The CDR3 region has the DNA TGTGCCAGCAGTTTAAATGGCAATCAGCCCCAGCATTTT. The chain joins TRBV12-3 or TRBV12-4 to TRBJ1-5; D ambiguous. V was trimmed by 2 bases and J by 2 bases, leaving 4 bases between them. The CDR3 consists of 13 residues.

The chain carries TRBV10-2 and TRBJ2-7; 7 nucleotides align to TRBD1. V dropped 7 bases and J dropped 0; count of bases not matched to a gene: 9. This CDR3 is built from 15 residues. Per the germline V gene, CDR1 is WSHSY and CDR2 is SAAADI. CDR3 loop: CASTFTGAGSYEQYF. The CDR3 coding sequence is TGCGCCAGCACTTTTACAGGGGCCGGCTCCTACGAGCAGTACTTC.

This rearrangement joins TRBV13 to TRBJ2-2, with 10 bases fitting TRBD2. Germline lookup yields CDR1 PRHDT and CDR2 FYEKMQ (reference sequence). The CDR3 covers 16 residues. Germline trimming cut 1 base from V and 1 base from J; bases unmatched to any gene: 0. The CDR3: CASSLVAGGNTGELFF. The CDR3 region has the DNA TGTGCCAGCAGCTTAGTAGCGGGGGGGAACACCGGGGAGCTGTTTTTT.

The gene calls are TRBV19 and TRBJ2-2, with 12 bases aligning to TRBD1. CDR3 length equals 15 residues. Trimming removed 3 bases from V and 7 bases from J; junction bases left unmatched: 3. The V gene's germline CDR1 is LNHDA and CDR2 SQIVND (reference sequence). The CDR3, as DNA: TGTGCCAGTAGTATCGGGACAGGGGGCGGCGGGGAGCTGTTTTTT. Encoded protein: CASSIGTGGGGELFF.

The count of this clone is one. This chain links TRBV5-3 with TRBJ1-2; 8 bases map to TRBD1. TRBV5-3 is labeled an ORF, and its function is uncertain. The CDR3 consists of 15 residues. The junction had 5 bases not matched to a gene; V was cut back by 0 bases and J by 4 bases. In nucleotides, the CDR3 is TGTGCCAGAAGCTTGGATCAGGGGGCAGGCTATGGCTACACCTTC. Translation: CARSLDQGAGYGYTF.

The V call is TRBV6-1, the J call TRBJ1-2; D might be TRBD1 (5 bases). Per germline, CDR1 MNHNS and CDR2 SASEGT. The V end was cut by 3 bases, the J end by 4 bases, with 15 bases between. The CDR3 consists of 15 residues. CDR3 amino acids: CASSDGDATSYGYTF. The CDR3 DNA reads TGTGCCAGCAGTGATGGGGACGCCACCAGCTATGGCTACACCTTC.